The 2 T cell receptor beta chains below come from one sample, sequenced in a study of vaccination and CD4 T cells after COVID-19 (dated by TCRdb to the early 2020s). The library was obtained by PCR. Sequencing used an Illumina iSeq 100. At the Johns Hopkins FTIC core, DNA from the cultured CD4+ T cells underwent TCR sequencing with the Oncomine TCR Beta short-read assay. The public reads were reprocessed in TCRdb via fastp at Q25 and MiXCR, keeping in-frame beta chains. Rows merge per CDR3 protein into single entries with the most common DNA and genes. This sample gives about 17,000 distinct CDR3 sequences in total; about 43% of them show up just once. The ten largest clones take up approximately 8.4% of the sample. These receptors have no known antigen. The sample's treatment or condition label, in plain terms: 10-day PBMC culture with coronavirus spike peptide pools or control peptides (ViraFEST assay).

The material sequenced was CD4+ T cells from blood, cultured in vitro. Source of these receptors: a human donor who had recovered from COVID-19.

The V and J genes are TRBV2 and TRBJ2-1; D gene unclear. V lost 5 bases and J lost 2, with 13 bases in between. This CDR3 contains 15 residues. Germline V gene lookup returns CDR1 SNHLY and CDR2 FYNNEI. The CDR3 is CASSYSGGTYNEQFF. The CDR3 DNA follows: TGTGCCAGCAGTTACTCCGGCGGAACCTACAATGAGCAGTTCTTC.

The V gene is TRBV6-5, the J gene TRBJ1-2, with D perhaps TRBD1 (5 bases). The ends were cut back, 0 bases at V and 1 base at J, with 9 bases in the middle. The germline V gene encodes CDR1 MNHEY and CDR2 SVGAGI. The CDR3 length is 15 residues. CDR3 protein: CASSYSTAINYGYTF. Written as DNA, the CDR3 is TGTGCCAGCAGTTACTCGACAGCGATTAACTATGGCTACACCTTC.